The 9 T cell receptor beta chains below come from one sample, sequenced in a study of blood T cell repertoires in COVID-19. Using immunoSEQ multiplex PCR, the repertoire was profiled, and TCRdb retains in-frame clones only, with some absent. The sample contains hundreds of thousands of clones, roughly 89% of which appear only once. The source material was PBMCs or T cells enriched from blood (not recorded which). The receptors derive from a woman aged 40 to 55 who had recovered from COVID-19.

This chain connects TRBV21-1 to TRBJ2-1; the table's D call TRBD2 went unverified against the DNA. TRBV21-1 is a recognized pseudogene. The CDR3 runs to 17 residues. The CDR3 loop is CASSKVPTSGKYNEQFF. The CDR3 bases are TGTGCCAGCAGCAAAGTGCCGACTAGCGGTAAGTACAATGAGCAGTTCTTC.

This chain links TRBV27 with TRBJ1-5, with TRBD1 identical over 7 bases. The CDR3 contains 15 residues. J was trimmed by 4 bases and V by 6 bases; bases with no gene match: 9. CDR1 MNHEY and CDR2 SMNVEV come from the germline V gene (reference sequence). This CDR3 is CASSTQTGLNQPQHF. The CDR3 region has the DNA TGTGCCAGCAGCACTCAGACAGGGCTTAATCAGCCCCAGCATTTT.

This clone was counted once. V and J are TRBV7-9 and TRBJ2-4; 9 bases map to TRBD2. Germline CDR1 is SEHNR and CDR2 is FQNEAQ (reference sequence). V lost 5 bases to trimming and J lost 1 base; unmatched junction nucleotides: 6. CDR3 length equals 16 residues. CDR3 DNA: TGTGCCAGCAGCATATGGACTAGCGAGGCCAAAAACATTCAGTACTTC. It yields the protein CASSIWTSEAKNIQYF. Filled out from reference TRBV7-9 and TRBJ2-4, the complete variable domain reads DTGVSQNPRHKITKRGQNVTFRCDPISEHNRLYWYRQTLGQGPEFLTYFQNEAQLEKSRLLSDRFSAERPKGSFSTLEIQRTEQGDSAMYLCASSIWTSEAKNIQYFGAGTRLSVL.

This clone was observed a single time. The chain recombines TRBV7-2 with TRBJ2-7, with a weak D call TRBD1 (7 bases). Germline V gives CDR1 SGHTA, CDR2 FQGNSA. The CDR3 spans 15 residues. V lost 7 bases to trimming and J lost 3 bases, with 19 bases between them. CDR3 in DNA: TGTGCCAGCACCGGGACAGCCTCCGGGAGCTACGAGCAGTACTTC. Amino acids: CASTGTASGSYEQYF.

This chain joins TRBV11-3 and TRBJ2-1, with 12 bases identical to TRBD2. The V segment lost 2 bases and the J segment 7 bases; nucleotides outside the gene matches: 9. The CDR3 length is 17 residues. Germline values: CDR1 SGHNT, CDR2 YENEEA. The CDR3 is CASSLNRRTSGKNEQFF. The CDR3 region has the DNA TGTGCCAGCAGCTTAAACCGGAGGACTAGCGGGAAGAATGAGCAGTTCTTC.

The chain employs TRBV7-3 and TRBJ2-1; 14 bases are a match to TRBD2. From germline, CDR1 is SGHTA and CDR2 FQGTGA. V lost 3 bases and J lost 7; bases outside the gene matches: 2. The CDR3 is 15 residues long. Here the CDR3 DNA reads TGTGCCAGCAGCTTGACTAGCGGGAGGGGTAATGAGCAGTTCTTC. It codes for CASSLTSGRGNEQFF.

This chain links TRBV7-9 with TRBJ2-5; D uncertain. Trimming removed 6 bases at V and 5 bases at J, with 10 bases between. The CDR3 runs to 12 residues. Germline-derived CDR1 and CDR2 are SEHNR and FQNEAQ (reference sequence). DNA of the CDR3: TGTGCCAGCAGTTGGGCCGCGGAGACCCAGTACTTC. Translated, it gives CASSWAAETQYF. The full variable domain, with the rest looked up from reference TRBV7-9 and TRBJ2-5, is DTGVSQNPRHKITKRGQNVTFRCDPISEHNRLYWYRQTLGQGPEFLTYFQNEAQLEKSRLLSDRFSAERPKGSFSTLEIQRTEQGDSAMYLCASSWAAETQYFGPGTRLLVL.

Note on this clone: The sample has other DNA sequences that encode this CDR3 too. The chain has TRBV18 and TRBJ2-1, with TRBD2 matching over 10 bases. The germline gives CDR1 KGHSH, CDR2 LQKENI. This CDR3 is 14 amino acids long. Trimming at V came to 3 bases and at J to 8 bases, leaving 4 bases not matched to a gene. The CDR3 nucleotides are TGTGCCAGCTCACCTCGCCTAGCGGGAGATGAGCAGTTCTTC. Translation gives CASSPRLAGDEQFF.

The rearrangement uses TRBV18 and TRBJ1-6, with TRBD1 matching over 9 bases. Germline CDR1 KGHSH, CDR2 LQKENI. The V and J ends lost 3 bases and 6 bases, in that order; junction bases with no gene match: 3. The CDR3 is made up of 15 amino acids. DNA for the CDR3: TGTGCCAGCTCACCGGACAGGGGTCTTAATTCACCCCTCCACTTT. This sequence encodes CASSPDRGLNSPLHF.